This is a list of T cell receptor beta chains from one sample in a study of blood T cell repertoires in COVID-19. TCRdb's table, derived via immunoSEQ multiplex PCR, lists solely in-frame clones and lacks some. The profile shows about 400,000 clones, over 85% of them singletons. Sequencing input: PBMCs or T cells enriched from blood (not recorded which). The receptors originated from a woman in her thirties who had recovered from COVID-19. CDR3s include the opening cysteine and the closing phenylalanine or tryptophan. Each record gives: V gene, J gene, clone size, D gene, CDR3 DNA, CDR3 protein. The D gene is left open where the match is weak. Only some rows state a clone size, as once, few, many or a class for expanded clones.

V gene: TRBV2
J gene: TRBJ1-1
clone size: few
D gene: .
CDR3 DNA: TGTGCCAGCAGTGAAAGTCGGGGGGTATCGGAAGCTTTCTTT
CDR3 protein: CASSESRGVSEAFF

V gene: TRBV19
J gene: TRBJ1-1
clone size: .
D gene: .
CDR3 DNA: TGTGCCAGTAGCTCTCTTAAGGCCCCGCGGACTGAAGCTTTCTTT
CDR3 protein: CASSSLKAPRTEAFF

V gene: TRBV6-1
J gene: TRBJ1-6
clone size: .
D gene: .
CDR3 DNA: TGTGCCAGCAGTGAACGAAATCCTGGCTCACCCCTCCACTTT
CDR3 protein: CASSERNPGSPLHF

V gene: TRBV6-1
J gene: TRBJ1-2
clone size: .
D gene: .
CDR3 DNA: TGTGCCAGCAGTGAACGGGGGGGCTATGGCTACACCTTC
CDR3 protein: CASSERGGYGYTF

V gene: TRBV19
J gene: TRBJ2-3
clone size: .
D gene: .
CDR3 DNA: TGTGCCAGTAGTCTCCCCAGGGGGGCGGGTGGAGATACGCAGTATTTT
CDR3 protein: CASSLPRGAGGDTQYF

V gene: TRBV9
J gene: TRBJ1-5
clone size: .
D gene: .
CDR3 DNA: TGTGCCAGCAGCGAACAGGGTCTCAGCAATCAGCCCCAGCATTTT
CDR3 protein: CASSEQGLSNQPQHF

V gene: TRBV5-1
J gene: TRBJ2-1
clone size: once
D gene: TRBD2
CDR3 DNA: TGCGCCAGCAGCTTTACTAGCGGGAGTATCTCCTACAATGAGCAGTTCTTC
CDR3 protein: CASSFTSGSISYNEQFF

V gene: TRBV24-1
J gene: TRBJ1-5
clone size: .
D gene: .
CDR3 DNA: TGTGCCACCAGTGACTATACAGGGATGCCCCAGCATTTT
CDR3 protein: CATSDYTGMPQHF

V gene: TRBV15
J gene: TRBJ1-4
clone size: few
D gene: .
CDR3 DNA: TGTGCCACCAGCAGAGATAGGGACTTGAATGAAAAACTGTTTTTT
CDR3 protein: CATSRDRDLNEKLFF

V gene: TRBV5-1
J gene: TRBJ2-1
clone size: once
D gene: TRBD2
CDR3 DNA: TGCGCCAGCAGTACGACTAGCGGGAGCTCCTACAATGAGCAGTTCTTC
CDR3 protein: CASSTTSGSSYNEQFF

V gene: TRBV4-2
J gene: TRBJ1-1
clone size: .
D gene: .
CDR3 DNA: TGTGCCAGCAGCCAAGGGGGGGGAGAAGTTGAAGCTTTCTTT
CDR3 protein: CASSQGGGEVEAFF

V gene: TRBV7-2
J gene: TRBJ2-3
clone size: .
D gene: .
CDR3 DNA: TGTGCCAGCAGCCCACGCCGCGGCGGGGACACAGATACGCAGTATTTT
CDR3 protein: CASSPRRGGDTDTQYF

V gene: TRBV5-1
J gene: TRBJ2-7
clone size: .
D gene: TRBD1
CDR3 DNA: TGCGCCAGCTCAAGGACAGGGTATGTGCAGGAGCAGTACTTC
CDR3 protein: CASSRTGYVQEQYF

V gene: TRBV27
J gene: TRBJ1-1
clone size: .
D gene: TRBD1
CDR3 DNA: TGTGCCAGCAGTTTAGAGGGGGCTAACACTGAAGCTTTCTTT
CDR3 protein: CASSLEGANTEAFF

V gene: TRBV4-3
J gene: TRBJ2-1
clone size: .
D gene: .
CDR3 DNA: TGCGCCAGCAGCCAAGATCGGAGCTTTCTCGCCTACAATGAGCAGTTCTTC
CDR3 protein: CASSQDRSFLAYNEQFF

V gene: TRBV11-3
J gene: TRBJ1-4
clone size: .
D gene: TRBD1
CDR3 DNA: TGTGCCAGCAGCTTAGACCCACAACTCGTGCCCGGGACAGGACCCGGAGGGGATGAAAAACTGTTTTTT
CDR3 protein: CASSLDPQLVPGTGPGGDEKLFF

V gene: TRBV19
J gene: TRBJ1-3
clone size: .
D gene: .
CDR3 DNA: TGTGCCAGCCAATCGGGGGGACAAGGAAACACCATATATTTT
CDR3 protein: CASQSGGQGNTIYF

V gene: TRBV25-1
J gene: TRBJ2-2
clone size: .
D gene: .
CDR3 DNA: TGTGCCAGCAGTGTGAGCGCCGGGGAGCTGTTTTTT
CDR3 protein: CASSVSAGELFF

V gene: TRBV5-1
J gene: TRBJ1-4
clone size: .
D gene: .
CDR3 DNA: TGCGCCAGCAGCCGTATCCCTTGGGGGGGAGAAAAACTGTTTTTT
CDR3 protein: CASSRIPWGGEKLFF

V gene: TRBV28
J gene: TRBJ1-3
clone size: once
D gene: .
CDR3 DNA: TGTGCCAGCAGCCAATCGGGCAGGGAGGTTTCCCCTGGAAACACCATATATTTT
CDR3 protein: CASSQSGREVSPGNTIYF

V gene: TRBV5-6
J gene: TRBJ2-1
clone size: .
D gene: TRBD1
CDR3 DNA: TGTGCCAGCAGCCCCGGGACAGGTAGACTATACAATGAGCAGTTCTTC
CDR3 protein: CASSPGTGRLYNEQFF

V gene: TRBV7-2
J gene: TRBJ1-6
clone size: once
D gene: .
CDR3 DNA: TGTGCCAGCAGCTTAGCGCGGATTAATAATTCACCCCTCCACTTT
CDR3 protein: CASSLARINNSPLHF

V gene: TRBV12-5
J gene: TRBJ1-1
clone size: .
D gene: .
CDR3 DNA: TGTGCTAGTGGTTGGGGGGTTGGAGGTGAAGCTTTCTTT
CDR3 protein: CASGWGVGGEAFF

V gene: TRBV2
J gene: TRBJ2-2
clone size: .
D gene: .
CDR3 DNA: TGTGCCAGCACCAGAGGGAATGGCGGGGAGCTGTTTTTT
CDR3 protein: CASTRGNGGELFF

V gene: TRBV24-1
J gene: TRBJ1-2
clone size: .
D gene: TRBD1
CDR3 DNA: TGTGCCACCAGTGCAGGGGGGAACTATGGCTACACCTTC
CDR3 protein: CATSAGGNYGYTF

V gene: TRBV21-1
J gene: TRBJ1-2
clone size: once
D gene: .
CDR3 DNA: TGTGCCAGCAGCAAAGGGCGGCACGGGGGATACCGCTATGGCTACACCTTC
CDR3 protein: CASSKGRHGGYRYGYTF

V gene: TRBV12-1
J gene: TRBJ2-7
clone size: .
D gene: .
CDR3 DNA: TGTGCCAGCAGCCCTCCGACAGGTTACTACGAGCAGTACTTC
CDR3 protein: CASSPPTGYYEQYF

V gene: TRBV10-3
J gene: TRBJ2-7
clone size: .
D gene: .
CDR3 DNA: TGTGCCATCTGGGCAGGGGACGCCTACGAGCAGTACTTC
CDR3 protein: CAIWAGDAYEQYF

V gene: TRBV7-8
J gene: TRBJ1-2
clone size: .
D gene: .
CDR3 DNA: TGTGCCAGCAGCCTAGGATCCCAGCGGGGCTACACCTTC
CDR3 protein: CASSLGSQRGYTF

V gene: TRBV3-1/TRBV3-2
J gene: TRBJ1-2
clone size: .
D gene: .
CDR3 DNA: TGTGCCAGCAGCCAAGAGTACAGACCTATCAACTATGGCTACACCTTC
CDR3 protein: CASSQEYRPINYGYTF

V gene: TRBV7-9
J gene: TRBJ1-1
clone size: .
D gene: .
CDR3 DNA: TGTGCCAGCAGCTCCCCCAGGCCCTTGAACACTGAAGCTTTCTTT
CDR3 protein: CASSSPRPLNTEAFF

V gene: TRBV12-3/TRBV12-4
J gene: TRBJ2-5
clone size: .
D gene: .
CDR3 DNA: TGTGCCAGCAGCCCCACGGGACAAGAGACCCAGTACTTC
CDR3 protein: CASSPTGQETQYF

V gene: TRBV6-5
J gene: TRBJ1-6
clone size: .
D gene: .
CDR3 DNA: TGTGCCAGCGGGGGGGGGTATGGTTCACCCCTCCACTTT
CDR3 protein: CASGGGYGSPLHF

V gene: TRBV5-1
J gene: TRBJ2-7
clone size: .
D gene: .
CDR3 DNA: TGCGCCAGCAGCTTGGAGAGTTCCTACGAGCAGTACTTC
CDR3 protein: CASSLESSYEQYF

V gene: TRBV12-3/TRBV12-4
J gene: TRBJ1-4
clone size: .
D gene: TRBD1
CDR3 DNA: TGTGCCAGCAGTCGACAGGGGGAAAAACTGTTTTTT
CDR3 protein: CASSRQGEKLFF

V gene: TRBV6-5
J gene: TRBJ2-5
clone size: .
D gene: .
CDR3 DNA: TGTGCCAGCAGTTACTCTGGAGGGGAGACCCAGTACTTC
CDR3 protein: CASSYSGGETQYF

V gene: TRBV12-3/TRBV12-4
J gene: TRBJ2-5
clone size: .
D gene: .
CDR3 DNA: TGTGCCAGCAGTTCAGGCTGGGAGACCCAGTACTTC
CDR3 protein: CASSSGWETQYF

V gene: TRBV5-6
J gene: TRBJ1-6
clone size: .
D gene: TRBD1
CDR3 DNA: TGTGCCAGCAGCTTTGACGGACAGGGATCCTATAATTCACCCCTCCACTTT
CDR3 protein: CASSFDGQGSYNSPLHF

V gene: TRBV7-2
J gene: TRBJ1-5
clone size: .
D gene: TRBD1
CDR3 DNA: TGTGCCAGCAGCTCACAGACAGGGGGAAATCAGCCCCAGCATTTT
CDR3 protein: CASSSQTGGNQPQHF

V gene: TRBV9
J gene: TRBJ2-2
clone size: .
D gene: TRBD2
CDR3 DNA: TGTGCCAGCAGCGCGACCGGGACTAGCGGGATTTATTACGGGGAGCTGTTTTTT
CDR3 protein: CASSATGTSGIYYGELFF

V gene: TRBV24-1
J gene: TRBJ1-4
clone size: .
D gene: .
CDR3 DNA: TGTGCCACCAGTCAGGGGTCCAAGGAAAAACTGTTTTTT
CDR3 protein: CATSQGSKEKLFF

V gene: TRBV19
J gene: TRBJ1-1
clone size: .
D gene: .
CDR3 DNA: TGTGCCAGTAGTATATCCAGGGACACTGAAGCTTTCTTT
CDR3 protein: CASSISRDTEAFF

V gene: TRBV27
J gene: TRBJ2-3
clone size: .
D gene: TRBD1
CDR3 DNA: TGTGCCAGCAGTACCCGGGACAGACTCACAGATACGCAGTATTTT
CDR3 protein: CASSTRDRLTDTQYF

V gene: TRBV28
J gene: TRBJ1-4
clone size: .
D gene: TRBD1
CDR3 DNA: TGTGCCAGCAGTTTATGGCCCCACTCGACAGGGGGGAATGAAAAACTGTTTTTT
CDR3 protein: CASSLWPHSTGGNEKLFF

V gene: TRBV28
J gene: TRBJ1-5
clone size: .
D gene: TRBD1
CDR3 DNA: TGTGCCAGCAGTTCCCCATGGCCGGACAGGAGTCAGTATAGCAATCAGCCCCAGCATTTT
CDR3 protein: CASSSPWPDRSQYSNQPQHF

V gene: TRBV7-3
J gene: TRBJ2-1
clone size: .
D gene: TRBD1
CDR3 DNA: TGTGCCAGCAGCTCAGACAGGGTATCAAGTGAGCAGTTCTTC
CDR3 protein: CASSSDRVSSEQFF

V gene: TRBV6-5
J gene: TRBJ1-2
clone size: .
D gene: TRBD1
CDR3 DNA: TGTGCCAGCAGCCGAGACAGGGTAGTGATTGGCTACACCTTC
CDR3 protein: CASSRDRVVIGYTF

V gene: TRBV28
J gene: TRBJ2-1
clone size: .
D gene: .
CDR3 DNA: TGTGCCAGTTGGGGGAGGGGGGAACACAATGAGCAGTTCTTC
CDR3 protein: CASWGRGEHNEQFF

V gene: TRBV13
J gene: TRBJ2-3
clone size: .
D gene: TRBD2
CDR3 DNA: TGTGCCAGCAGCTTAGCGGGGGGGCGTGGCACAGATACGCAGTATTTT
CDR3 protein: CASSLAGGRGTDTQYF

V gene: TRBV7-2
J gene: TRBJ1-3
clone size: .
D gene: .
CDR3 DNA: TGTGCCAGCAGCTTTGGACAGCCCAGCTCTGGAAACACCATATATTTT
CDR3 protein: CASSFGQPSSGNTIYF

V gene: TRBV19
J gene: TRBJ2-7
clone size: .
D gene: TRBD2
CDR3 DNA: TGTGCCAGTAGACTAGCGGGGTACTCCTACGAGCAGTACTTC
CDR3 protein: CASRLAGYSYEQYF

V gene: TRBV11-2
J gene: TRBJ2-1
clone size: .
D gene: TRBD2
CDR3 DNA: TGTGCCAGCAGCGGCCCGGGACTAGCGCGTGAGCAGTTCTTC
CDR3 protein: CASSGPGLAREQFF

V gene: TRBV29-1
J gene: TRBJ2-7
clone size: .
D gene: TRBD2
CDR3 DNA: TGCAGCTTTTCTAGCGGAAGCTCCTACGAGCAGTACTTC
CDR3 protein: CSFSSGSSYEQYF

V gene: TRBV18
J gene: TRBJ1-1
clone size: .
D gene: .
CDR3 DNA: TGTGCCAGCTCACCACAGACAGCCCTCTTGAACACTGAAGCTTTCTTT
CDR3 protein: CASSPQTALLNTEAFF

V gene: TRBV7-3
J gene: TRBJ1-1
clone size: .
D gene: TRBD1
CDR3 DNA: TGTGCCAGCAGCGCGCAGACAGGGCTGAAAGCTTTCTTT
CDR3 protein: CASSAQTGLKAFF

V gene: TRBV4-1
J gene: TRBJ2-1
clone size: .
D gene: .
CDR3 DNA: TGCGCCAGCAGCCAAGCGCAGCGGGCGTCGGTCACAAATGAGCAGTTCTTC
CDR3 protein: CASSQAQRASVTNEQFF

V gene: TRBV3-1/TRBV3-2
J gene: TRBJ1-5
clone size: .
D gene: .
CDR3 DNA: TGTGCCAGCAGCCAAGAGGGGAGGGGCGCGGATCAGCCCCAGCATTTT
CDR3 protein: CASSQEGRGADQPQHF

V gene: TRBV19
J gene: TRBJ2-3
clone size: .
D gene: TRBD2
CDR3 DNA: TGTGCCAGTAGTCCCTCGGGACTAAACACAGATACGCAGTATTTT
CDR3 protein: CASSPSGLNTDTQYF

V gene: TRBV2
J gene: TRBJ1-3
clone size: .
D gene: .
CDR3 DNA: TGTGCCAGCAGTGAAAACAGCCTAAGGGGAGGAAACACCATATATTTT
CDR3 protein: CASSENSLRGGNTIYF

V gene: TRBV12-5
J gene: TRBJ2-1
clone size: .
D gene: TRBD2
CDR3 DNA: TGTGCTAGTGGTTTGGTAGTTACTAGCGGGCGGAACAATGAGCAGTTCTTC
CDR3 protein: CASGLVVTSGRNNEQFF